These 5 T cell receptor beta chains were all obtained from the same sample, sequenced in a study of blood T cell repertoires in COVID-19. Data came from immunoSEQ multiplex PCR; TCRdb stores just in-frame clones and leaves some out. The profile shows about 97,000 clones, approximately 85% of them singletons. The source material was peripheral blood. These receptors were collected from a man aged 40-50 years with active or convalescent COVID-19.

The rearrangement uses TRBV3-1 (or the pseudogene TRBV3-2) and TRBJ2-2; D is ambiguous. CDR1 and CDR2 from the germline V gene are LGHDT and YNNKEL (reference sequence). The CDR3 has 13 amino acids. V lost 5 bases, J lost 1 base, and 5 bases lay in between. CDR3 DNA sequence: TGTGCCAGCAGCTATCTGAACACCGGGGAGCTGTTTTTT. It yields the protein CASSYLNTGELFF.

This CDR3 is CASLGGPGELFF. DNA for the CDR3: TGTGCCAGCCTGGGGGGACCCGGGGAGCTGTTTTTT. The chain employs TRBV5-4 and TRBJ2-2; D possibly corresponds to TRBD2 (6 bases). The CDR3 extends over 12 amino acids. CDR1 and CDR2 from the germline V gene are SGHNT and YYREEE (reference sequence). Trimming cost V 7 bases and J 6 bases, with 10 bases left between them. The entire variable domain, with the rest obtained from reference TRBV5-4 and TRBJ2-2, is as follows: ETGVTQSPTHLIKTRGQQVTLRCSSQSGHNTVSWYQQALGQGPQFIFQYYREEENGRGNFPPRFSGLQFPNYSSELNVNALELDDSALYLCASLGGPGELFFGEGSRLTVL.

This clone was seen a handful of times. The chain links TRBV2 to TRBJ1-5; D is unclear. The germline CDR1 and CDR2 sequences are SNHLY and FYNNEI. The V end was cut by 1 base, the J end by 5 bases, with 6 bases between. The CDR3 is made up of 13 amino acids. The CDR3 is CASSEGQDQPQHF. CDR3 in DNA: TGTGCCAGCAGTGAAGGGCAGGATCAGCCCCAGCATTTT.

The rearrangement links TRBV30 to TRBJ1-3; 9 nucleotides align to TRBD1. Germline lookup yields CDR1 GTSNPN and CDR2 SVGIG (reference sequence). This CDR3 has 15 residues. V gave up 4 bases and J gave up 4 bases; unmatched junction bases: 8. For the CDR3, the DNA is TGTGCCTGGACGGGACAGGGACGAGGGGGAAACACCATATATTTT. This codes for CAWTGQGRGGNTIYF.

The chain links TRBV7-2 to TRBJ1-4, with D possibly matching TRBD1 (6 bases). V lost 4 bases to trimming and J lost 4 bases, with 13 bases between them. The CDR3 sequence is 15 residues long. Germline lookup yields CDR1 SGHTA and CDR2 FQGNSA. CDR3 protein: CASSSMGGGNEKLFF. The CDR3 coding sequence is TGTGCCAGCAGCTCGATGGGAGGGGGTAATGAAAAACTGTTTTTT.